The T cell receptor beta chain described here comes from a study of Tregs in tolerant kidney transplant recipients. Findings and caveats of the study: Validation in larger populations is needed because few patients were studied.

Germline V gene sequence: CDR1 SNHLY, CDR2 FYNNEI. CDR3 length: 13 residues. V dropped 3 bases and J dropped 0 bases, with 5 bases sitting between them. With regard to this clone: Antigen unknown.

Generated by immunoSEQ multiplex PCR, the TCRdb table keeps only in-frame clones and is missing some. This table holds around 50,000 clones, around 82% found once. The genes are TRBV2 and TRBJ1-2; D is unclear. The sample taken for sequencing was CD4+ T cells from blood. The TCR was taken from a human donor in good health. Here the CDR3 reads CASSDSSNYGYTF. The CDR3 coding sequence is TGTGCCAGCAGTGACAGTTCTAACTATGGCTACACCTTC.